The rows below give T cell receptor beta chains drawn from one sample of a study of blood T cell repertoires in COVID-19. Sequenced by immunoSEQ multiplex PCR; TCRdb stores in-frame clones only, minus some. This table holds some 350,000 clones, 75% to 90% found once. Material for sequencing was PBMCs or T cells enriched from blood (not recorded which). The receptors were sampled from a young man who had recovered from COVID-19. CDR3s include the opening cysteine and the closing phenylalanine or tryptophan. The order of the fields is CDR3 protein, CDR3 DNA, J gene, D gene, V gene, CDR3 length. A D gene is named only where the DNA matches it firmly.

CDR3: CASSRLARGRRAGELFF; DNA: TGTGCCAGCAGCCGACTTGCCAGGGGGCGACGGGCCGGGGAGCTGTTTTTT; J: TRBJ2-2; D: TRBD1; V: TRBV3-1/TRBV3-2; length: 17
CDR3: CASSLDSNYGYTF; DNA: TGTGCCAGCAGCTTAGACAGTAACTATGGCTACACCTTC; J: TRBJ1-2; D: .; V: TRBV7-8; length: 13
CDR3: CASTDTIYQPQHF; DNA: TGCGCCAGCACCGACACCATTTATCAGCCCCAGCATTTT; J: TRBJ1-5; D: .; V: TRBV10-2; length: 13
CDR3: CASSLGGTGELFF; DNA: TGTGCCAGCAGTTTGGGGGGAACCGGGGAGCTGTTTTTT; J: TRBJ2-2; D: .; V: TRBV12-3/TRBV12-4; length: 13
CDR3: CAISQGNTEAFF; DNA: TGTGCCATCAGTCAGGGAAACACTGAAGCTTTCTTT; J: TRBJ1-1; D: .; V: TRBV10-3; length: 12
CDR3: CASELCPGRVSGNTIYF; DNA: TGTGCCAGCGAATTGTGCCCCGGGAGGGTAAGTGGAAACACCATATATTTT; J: TRBJ1-3; D: .; V: TRBV7-2; length: 17
CDR3: CASSLSVDSSYEQYF; DNA: TGTGCCAGCAGCTTATCAGTGGACAGTTCCTACGAGCAGTACTTC; J: TRBJ2-7; D: .; V: TRBV11-2; length: 15
CDR3: CASSLGRGTGGDEQFF; DNA: TGTGCCAGCAGCTTAGGAAGAGGGACAGGGGGCGATGAGCAGTTCTTC; J: TRBJ2-1; D: TRBD1; V: TRBV11-2; length: 16
CDR3: CASSPEGDNEQFF; DNA: TGTGCCAGCAGCCCAGAGGGGGATAATGAGCAGTTCTTC; J: TRBJ2-1; D: .; V: TRBV9; length: 13
CDR3: CASSHPPLGEFNTEAFF; DNA: TGTGCCAGCAGCCATCCACCTCTCGGAGAGTTTAACACTGAAGCTTTCTTT; J: TRBJ1-1; D: .; V: TRBV7-9; length: 17
CDR3: CATSDPGRGNEKLFF; DNA: TGTGCCACCAGTGACCCAGGACGGGGTAATGAAAAACTGTTTTTT; J: TRBJ1-4; D: .; V: TRBV24-1; length: 15
CDR3: CSVARNYEQYF; DNA: TGCAGCGTTGCCAGGAACTACGAGCAGTACTTC; J: TRBJ2-7; D: .; V: TRBV29-1; length: 11
CDR3: CASSLTGTSQGSGNTIYF; DNA: TGCGCCAGCAGTTTGACAGGGACATCTCAGGGCTCTGGAAACACCATATATTTT; J: TRBJ1-3; D: TRBD1; V: TRBV5-1; length: 18